This T cell receptor beta chain was identified in a study of blood T cell repertoires in COVID-19. Turning to the study itself: Sites in the United States, Italy and Spain provided acute and convalescent COVID-19 samples. T cells, B-cell-depleted T cells, or PBMCs provided the cDNA or gDNA that served as material.

V gave up 7 bases and J gave up 6 bases; unmatched junction bases: 6. The CDR3 is 14 amino acids. Per germline, CDR1 MDHEN and CDR2 SYDVKM. Patients in Seattle were enrolled during active infection, then followed longitudinally. This clone was detected a few times. Per the study methods: Estimated nucleated cell counts came from reference gene primer amplification. Clones were sequenced by immunoSEQ multiplex PCR, and TCRdb holds only the in-frame ones, with some missing. From that table come the V and J calls and clone size; the DNA was used to work out D and trimming. The sample carries roughly 110,000 clones, around 85% recorded once.

The rearrangement uses TRBV28 and TRBJ2-3; 11 bases line up with TRBD2. The sequence came from a woman aged 55-69 years with COVID-19, enrolled during active disease. Sequenced input: peripheral blood. In nucleotides, the CDR3 is TGTGCCAGCACCTCCCCTAGCGGGGGGGATACGCAGTATTTT. It yields the protein CASTSPSGGDTQYF.